This paragraph reports one T cell receptor (beta chain). High-throughput TCR beta sequencing covered peripheral CD8+ and CD4+ T cells. TEMRA cells were enriched by FACS, while CD8+ and CD4+ T cells were obtained through a negative isolation that was performed magnetically. When the RNA was reverse transcribed, random hexamers were used with an input of about 0.5 to 1 ug. Coverage of TCR beta CDR3 amplification by immunoSEQ multiplex PCR extended to 54 Vbeta and 13 Jbeta. TCRdb itself ran the immunoSEQ multiplex PCR reads through MiXCR, one entry per CDR3 protein. The data contain 15,000 to 20,000 distinct CDR3 sequences, approximately 96% of them seen just once; the ten biggest clones take up about 0.24%. Germline CDR1 reads LGHDT; CDR2 reads YNNKEL (reference sequence). This CDR3 spans 17 amino acids. The V gene end was trimmed by 3 bases and the J gene end by 4 bases; junction bases not matched to a gene: 13.

This sample was included in a study of CD8 T cells in Susac syndrome. The chain carries TRBV3-1 and TRBJ2-7; the match to TRBD1 covers 9 bases. This TCR came from a human donor in good health. Specimen: CD8+ T cells from PBMCs. CDR3: CASSHVLTGGSGYEQYF. In DNA form, the CDR3 reads TGTGCCAGCAGCCACGTTCTTACAGGGGGCTCTGGGTACGAGCAGTACTTC.